Sequencing of this TCR beta chain was carried out in a study of T cell responses to AZD1222 COVID-19 vaccine. Study conclusions and caveats: It should be noted that donors were predominantly white British and more often female, and clonal diversity was possibly underestimated. The reported proportion of spike-specific TCRs targeting unmutated variant regions was nearly half.

Second-dose schedules of about 4 or about 12 weeks were combined. This clone was observed once. The antigen is not known. TCRdb's table, derived via immunoSEQ multiplex PCR, lists solely in-frame clones and lacks some. Of about 150,000 clones listed, about 90% are singletons. Germline assignment: CDR1 SQVTM and CDR2 ANQGSEA. V was shortened by 5 bases and J by 4 bases, with 9 bases between the two germline ends. The CDR3 has 11 residues. This sequence originates from an adult who received the AZD1222 COVID-19 vaccine. The chain is built from TRBV29-1 and TRBJ2-7; no clear D. Source: peripheral blood, taken 28 days after the second AZD1222 dose. CDR3 nucleotide sequence: TGCAGCGTTCCGCCGACGTACGAGCAGTACTTC. It codes for CSVPPTYEQYF.